Listed below are T cell receptor beta chains from one sample, sequenced in a study of blood T cell repertoires in COVID-19. Sequencing used immunoSEQ multiplex PCR; TCRdb keeps in-frame clones, though not all of them. The sample lists hundreds of thousands of clones, approximately 90% occurring once. The sequenced material came from peripheral blood. These receptors were obtained from a woman younger than 35 who had recovered from COVID-19. Both conserved end residues are part of each CDR3. The D gene is left open where the match is weak. The listing skips clone size in some rows; elsewhere it reads once, few, many or a size class.

D gene,CDR3 length,J gene,clone size,V gene,CDR3 protein,CDR3 DNA
TRBD2,17,TRBJ2-1,NA,TRBV5-1,CASSLGSLAGAYNEQFF,TGCGCCAGCAGCTTGGGATCGCTAGCGGGAGCTTACAATGAGCAGTTCTTC
TRBD2,15,TRBJ2-5,NA,TRBV14,CASSPLAGRQETQYF,TGTGCCAGCAGCCCCCTAGCGGGTCGTCAAGAGACCCAGTACTTC
TRBD2,16,TRBJ2-2,NA,TRBV13,CASSLGGVLNTGELFF,TGTGCCAGCAGCCTCGGGGGGGTCCTGAACACCGGGGAGCTGTTTTTT
NA,16,TRBJ2-2,NA,TRBV5-4,CASSEPTTANTGELFF,TGTGCCAGCAGCGAACCCACCACGGCGAACACCGGGGAGCTGTTTTTT
TRBD2,17,TRBJ2-5,NA,TRBV7-9,CASSFGLAGGPEETQYF,TGTGCCAGCAGCTTCGGACTAGCGGGAGGGCCGGAAGAGACCCAGTACTTC
TRBD1,13,TRBJ1-2,NA,TRBV6-2/TRBV6-3,CASSLQGFDGYTF,TGTGCCAGCAGTTTACAGGGGTTTGATGGCTACACCTTC
TRBD2,16,TRBJ2-3,once,TRBV9,CASSPVAGVTTDTQYF,TGTGCCAGCAGCCCGGTAGCGGGAGTCACCACAGATACGCAGTATTTT
TRBD1,16,TRBJ1-1,NA,TRBV12-5,CASGLVFGQGDTEAFF,TGTGCTAGTGGTTTGGTTTTCGGACAGGGTGACACTGAAGCTTTCTTT
TRBD2,16,TRBJ2-5,NA,TRBV3-1/TRBV3-2,CASSPTSGSPQETQYF,TGTGCCAGCAGCCCTACTAGCGGGAGTCCCCAAGAGACCCAGTACTTC
TRBD2,15,TRBJ2-5,NA,TRBV5-5,CASQDRGGPTETQYF,TGTGCCAGCCAGGACCGGGGGGGCCCGACTGAGACCCAGTACTTC
TRBD2,15,TRBJ2-5,NA,TRBV7-7,CASSLGLAGGETQYF,TGTGCCAGCAGCTTAGGACTAGCGGGAGGGGAGACCCAGTACTTC
NA,14,TRBJ2-2,NA,TRBV19,CASSIDQGDGELFF,TGTGCCAGTAGTATTGACCAGGGCGACGGGGAGCTGTTTTTT
TRBD1,16,TRBJ2-2,NA,TRBV5-4,CASSSRDRANTGELFF,TGTGCCAGCAGCTCCCGGGACAGGGCGAACACCGGGGAGCTGTTTTTT
NA,14,TRBJ1-1,NA,TRBV2,CASSAERGRGIAFF,TGTGCCAGCAGCGCCGAAAGGGGTCGTGGGATAGCTTTCTTT
NA,11,TRBJ2-1,NA,TRBV24-1,CATTGSGEQFF,TGTGCCACCACCGGATCGGGTGAGCAGTTCTTC
TRBD2,18,TRBJ2-2,NA,TRBV18,CASSPFPSGRQNTGELFF,TGTGCCAGCTCACCATTCCCTAGCGGGAGGCAAAACACCGGGGAGCTGTTTTTT
NA,15,TRBJ1-6,NA,TRBV19,CASSIDREYNSPLHF,TGTGCCAGTAGTATAGACCGCGAATATAATTCACCCCTCCACTTT
TRBD1,13,TRBJ1-2,once,TRBV24-1,CATGDRDSYGYTF,TGTGCCACCGGGGACAGGGACTCCTATGGCTACACCTTC
TRBD1,15,TRBJ1-1,NA,TRBV27,CASSSPPGQVSEAFF,TGTGCCAGCAGTTCTCCTCCGGGACAGGTATCTGAAGCTTTCTTT
TRBD2,18,TRBJ2-2,NA,TRBV5-1,CASRNSGLAGGNTGELFF,TGCGCCAGCCGAAACTCCGGACTAGCGGGAGGCAACACCGGGGAGCTGTTTTTT
TRBD1,15,TRBJ1-2,NA,TRBV5-1,CASSSGTGGAYGYTF,TGCGCCAGCAGCTCAGGGACAGGGGGCGCCTATGGCTACACCTTC
NA,14,TRBJ1-2,NA,TRBV24-1,CATSDVRSNYGYTF,TGTGCCACCAGTGATGTCAGGTCTAACTATGGCTACACCTTC
NA,14,TRBJ2-1,NA,TRBV19,CASSPLFSSHEQFF,TGTGCCAGTAGCCCGCTCTTTAGTTCCCATGAGCAGTTCTTC
TRBD1,18,TRBJ2-6,NA,TRBV11-2,CASSRGTGQLAGANVLTF,TGTGCCAGCAGCCGCGGGACAGGGCAACTCGCTGGGGCCAACGTCCTGACTTTC
TRBD1,16,TRBJ2-3,NA,TRBV5-8,CASSLAGQDFTDTQYF,TGTGCCAGCAGCTTGGCAGGACAGGACTTCACAGATACGCAGTATTTT
NA,16,TRBJ1-2,few,TRBV7-2,CASSLLPRGANYGYTF,TGTGCCAGCAGCTTACTCCCCAGGGGAGCTAACTATGGCTACACCTTC
NA,14,TRBJ1-5,NA,TRBV5-4,CASSLQGVNQPQHF,TGTGCCAGCAGCTTGCAAGGGGTCAATCAGCCCCAGCATTTT
NA,12,TRBJ2-5,NA,TRBV29-1,CSVVGESETQYF,TGCAGCGTTGTGGGAGAATCAGAGACCCAGTACTTC
NA,15,TRBJ2-1,NA,TRBV6-2/TRBV6-3,CASSYSTRRAGEQFF,TGTGCCAGCAGTTACTCGACTAGGCGGGCGGGTGAGCAGTTCTTC
TRBD1,15,TRBJ1-1,NA,TRBV10-3,CAISSNRGGATEAFF,TGTGCCATCAGCTCAAACAGGGGGGGAGCCACTGAAGCTTTCTTT
NA,11,TRBJ1-3,NA,TRBV6-5,CASRGGNTIYF,TGTGCCAGCAGGGGCGGAAACACCATATATTTT
TRBD1,14,TRBJ1-2,NA,TRBV6-5,CASTPQGARGGYTF,TGTGCCAGCACCCCACAGGGGGCGCGTGGTGGCTACACCTTC
NA,13,TRBJ1-3,NA,TRBV30,CAWSLDRGNTIYF,TGTGCCTGGAGTCTAGACCGGGGGAACACCATATATTTT
NA,12,TRBJ1-1,NA,TRBV9,CASSPLRAEAFF,TGTGCCAGCAGCCCATTACGGGCTGAAGCTTTCTTT
TRBD1,13,TRBJ2-3,NA,TRBV5-1,CASRAGGLDTQYF,TGCGCCAGCAGGGCAGGGGGCTTAGATACGCAGTATTTT
NA,11,TRBJ1-2,NA,TRBV3-1/TRBV3-2,CASSHRGGYTF,TGTGCCAGCAGCCACCGGGGTGGCTACACCTTC
NA,14,TRBJ2-3,NA,TRBV4-1,CASSQFTGTDTQYF,TGCGCCAGCAGCCAATTTACTGGCACAGATACGCAGTATTTT
TRBD1,14,TRBJ2-5,NA,TRBV6-2/TRBV6-3,CASSGGQGGETQYF,TGTGCCAGCAGTGGGGGACAGGGTGGAGAGACCCAGTACTTC
TRBD1,14,TRBJ1-1,NA,TRBV11-3,CASSFDRENTEAFF,TGTGCCAGCAGCTTCGACAGGGAGAACACTGAAGCTTTCTTT
NA,13,TRBJ1-1,once,TRBV6-5,CASSYNRDTEAFF,TGTGCCAGCAGTTACAACAGGGACACTGAAGCTTTCTTT
TRBD2,17,TRBJ2-1,NA,TRBV5-1,CASRKGLAGVVGNEQFF,TGCGCCAGCAGAAAGGGACTAGCGGGAGTAGTAGGCAATGAGCAGTTCTTC
NA,12,TRBJ1-4,NA,TRBV29-1,CSVSFTGEKLFF,TGCAGCGTAAGCTTCACGGGTGAAAAACTGTTTTTT
NA,16,TRBJ2-2,NA,TRBV2,CASRAHRDLNTGELFF,TGTGCCAGCAGGGCACACAGGGATTTGAACACCGGGGAGCTGTTTTTT
NA,13,TRBJ1-2,NA,TRBV5-6,CASSRGRDSGYTF,TGTGCCAGCAGCCGGGGGAGGGATAGTGGCTACACCTTC
TRBD2,18,TRBJ2-5,NA,TRBV3-1/TRBV3-2,CASSLAGLAEREEETQYF,TGTGCCAGCAGCCTCGCGGGACTAGCGGAAAGGGAAGAAGAGACCCAGTACTTC
NA,16,TRBJ1-3,NA,TRBV28,CASISGGGLSGNTIYF,TGTGCCAGCATCTCTGGGGGGGGACTCTCTGGAAACACCATATATTTT
NA,11,TRBJ1-2,NA,TRBV20-1,CSARSGYGYTF,TGCAGTGCTAGATCGGGCTATGGCTACACCTTC
TRBD2,20,TRBJ2-1,NA,TRBV9,CASSPRGGELAGSSGNEQFF,TGTGCCAGCAGCCCAAGAGGCGGAGAACTAGCGGGATCCTCGGGCAATGAGCAGTTCTTC
NA,12,TRBJ1-3,NA,TRBV29-1,CSVYQGQNTIYF,TGCAGCGTTTATCAGGGACAAAACACCATATATTTT